Listed below are T cell receptor beta chains from one sample, sequenced in a study of blood T cell repertoires in COVID-19. Libraries were prepared by immunoSEQ multiplex PCR; TCRdb keeps only in-frame clonotypes and omits some of them. The table has 120,000 or so clones, 85% seen once. Sequencing was performed on peripheral blood. These receptors were obtained from a man at least 80 years old with active or convalescent COVID-19. The CDR3 runs from the conserved cysteine through the conserved F or W. D genes are given only for firm matches. Only some rows state a clone size, as once, few, many or a class for expanded clones.

CDR3 protein | clone size | V gene | D gene | CDR3 length | J gene
CASKKGSSSYNEQFF | . | TRBV27 | . | 15 | TRBJ2-1
CASSTIPGQPSSYEQYF | few | TRBV19 | . | 17 | TRBJ2-7
CASSPGLAGGSRSYEQYF | . | TRBV18 | TRBD2 | 18 | TRBJ2-7
CASSKNREEGYNEQFF | . | TRBV19 | TRBD2 | 16 | TRBJ2-1
CASSQEDRRGTPLHF | . | TRBV3-1/TRBV3-2 | . | 15 | TRBJ1-6
CASSLDGLAGDPSYNEQFF | . | TRBV7-8 | TRBD2 | 19 | TRBJ2-1
CAISERQVTALHF | . | TRBV10-3 | . | 13 | TRBJ1-6
CASSISRVPYEQYF | . | TRBV19 | . | 14 | TRBJ2-7
CASSRSSGGQETQYF | . | TRBV6-2/TRBV6-3 | . | 15 | TRBJ2-5
CASSQEIAGARETQYF | . | TRBV4-1 | . | 16 | TRBJ2-5
CASSYPERGQPQHF | . | TRBV6-6 | . | 14 | TRBJ1-5
CAISPGQETHEQYF | . | TRBV10-3 | TRBD1 | 14 | TRBJ2-7
CASSPWGSGSNQPQHF | . | TRBV18 | . | 16 | TRBJ1-5
CASSLGQPNPEKLFF | . | TRBV19 | . | 15 | TRBJ1-4
CASSSGTGNTGELFF | . | TRBV19 | TRBD1 | 15 | TRBJ2-2
CASSVGTGGGYEQYF | . | TRBV7-2 | TRBD1 | 15 | TRBJ2-7
CASSFPGTSTDTQYF | . | TRBV5-1 | . | 15 | TRBJ2-3
CASSDRRPSGKNIQYF | . | TRBV6-1 | . | 16 | TRBJ2-4
CASSSRIAGVTYGTDTQYF | . | TRBV5-4 | TRBD2 | 19 | TRBJ2-3
CATSDSLDTAKNIQYF | . | TRBV24-1 | . | 16 | TRBJ2-4
CASSLREQGAGADTEAFF | once | TRBV7-2 | TRBD1 | 18 | TRBJ1-1
CASNSNRERYTF | . | TRBV6-5 | . | 12 | TRBJ1-2
CASSSGTGFNSPLHF | . | TRBV28 | TRBD1 | 15 | TRBJ1-6
CASSSDRAGYTF | . | TRBV7-8 | TRBD1 | 12 | TRBJ1-2
CASSFGAASSGNTIYF | . | TRBV28 | . | 16 | TRBJ1-3
CASSPGASEETQYF | once | TRBV9 | . | 14 | TRBJ2-5
CASSLFAGSDTEAFF | . | TRBV7-2 | . | 15 | TRBJ1-1
CASSQEGRGSYEQYF | . | TRBV4-1 | . | 15 | TRBJ2-7
CASSLLAGSNQPQHF | . | TRBV27 | . | 15 | TRBJ1-5
CASRHPEANTEAFF | . | TRBV6-5 | . | 14 | TRBJ1-1
CATAGLAANTGELFF | . | TRBV19 | TRBD2 | 15 | TRBJ2-2
CASSVHQGGGYTF | . | TRBV28 | . | 13 | TRBJ1-2
CASSPRQSGNTIYF | few | TRBV9 | . | 14 | TRBJ1-3
CASSSYTGELFF | . | TRBV7-3 | . | 12 | TRBJ2-2
CSAGQGIGTEAFF | . | TRBV29-1 | TRBD1 | 13 | TRBJ1-1
CASSLRTGLQETQYF | . | TRBV7-9 | TRBD1 | 15 | TRBJ2-5
CASMTGFEREKLFF | . | TRBV2 | . | 14 | TRBJ1-4
CASSSRLSNQPQHF | . | TRBV5-1 | . | 14 | TRBJ1-5
CASSLAGGGFGETQYF | . | TRBV7-6 | TRBD2 | 16 | TRBJ2-5
CASGLGETYGYTF | . | TRBV12-5 | . | 13 | TRBJ1-2
CALGQNYGYTF | . | TRBV30 | TRBD1 | 11 | TRBJ1-2
CASSQEPGGRAEDTQYF | . | TRBV4-1 | TRBD2 | 17 | TRBJ2-3
CATSGGSGISEKLFF | . | TRBV24-1 | . | 15 | TRBJ1-4
CASSFPPGINYGYTF | . | TRBV5-4 | . | 15 | TRBJ1-2
CASSLVGGTDNYGYTF | . | TRBV7-2 | TRBD1 | 16 | TRBJ1-2
CSVGFDSMGGGELFF | . | TRBV29-1 | . | 15 | TRBJ2-2
CATSAGTGVGFTEAFF | . | TRBV15 | TRBD1 | 16 | TRBJ1-1
CASSQDFLTNEKLFF | . | TRBV4-2 | . | 15 | TRBJ1-4
CSVEEPRQGRNGNTIYF | . | TRBV29-1 | TRBD1 | 17 | TRBJ1-3
CASRERSQGARGELFF | . | TRBV10-2 | TRBD1 | 16 | TRBJ2-2
CASSQQGNRNTGELFF | . | TRBV4-3 | . | 16 | TRBJ2-2
CASSLGGGNSNQPQHF | few | TRBV5-6 | . | 16 | TRBJ1-5